This T cell receptor beta chain was recovered during a study of cytomegalovirus exposure and HLA in healthy donors. Study observations and caveats: Cytomegalovirus association was listed for 164 TCR beta chains. As confirmed in vitro, three CMV-associated chains were specific for CMV antigens.

CDR1 is SGHKS, CDR2 YYEKEE, per germline (reference sequence). V gave up 0 bases and J gave up 7 bases, with 7 bases separating them. This CDR3 is built from 12 residues. The table came from immunoSEQ multiplex PCR; TCRdb's copy has only in-frame clones and leaves some out. The sample lists about 110,000 clones; approximately 95% were seen once. As for this clone: Its antigen is currently unknown.

The chain combines TRBV5-5 with TRBJ2-5; D possibly corresponds to TRBD2 (5 bases). Sequencing input: PBMCs. The clonotype originates from a woman younger than 30 in good health and CMV-seronegative. The CDR3 nucleotides read TGTGCCAGCAGCTTGGTAGCGCGGACCCAGTACTTC. Amino acids: CASSLVARTQYF. Full variable domain (remainder filled in from reference TRBV5-5 and TRBJ2-5): DAGVTQSPTHLIKTRGQQVTLRCSPISGHKSVSWYQQVLGQGPQFIFQYYEKEERGRGNFPDRFSARQFPNYSSELNVNALLLGDSALYLCASSLVARTQYFGPGTRLLVL.